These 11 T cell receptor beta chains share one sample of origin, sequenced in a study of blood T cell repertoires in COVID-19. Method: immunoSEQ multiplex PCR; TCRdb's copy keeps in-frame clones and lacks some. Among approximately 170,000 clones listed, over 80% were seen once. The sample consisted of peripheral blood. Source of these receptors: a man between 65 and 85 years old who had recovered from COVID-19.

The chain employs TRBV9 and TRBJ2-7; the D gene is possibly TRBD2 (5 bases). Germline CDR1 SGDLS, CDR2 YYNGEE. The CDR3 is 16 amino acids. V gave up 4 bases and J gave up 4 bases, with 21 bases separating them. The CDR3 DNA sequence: TGTGCCAGCAGCCCCTCCCCGGGATTACTAGGGTACGAGCAGTACTTC. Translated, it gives CASSPSPGLLGYEQYF. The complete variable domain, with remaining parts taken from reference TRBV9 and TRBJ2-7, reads DSGVTQTPKHLITATGQRVTLRCSPRSGDLSVYWYQQSLDQGLQFLIQYYNGEERAKGNILERFSAQQFPDLHSELNLSSLELGDSALYFCASSPSPGLLGYEQYFGPGTRLTVT.

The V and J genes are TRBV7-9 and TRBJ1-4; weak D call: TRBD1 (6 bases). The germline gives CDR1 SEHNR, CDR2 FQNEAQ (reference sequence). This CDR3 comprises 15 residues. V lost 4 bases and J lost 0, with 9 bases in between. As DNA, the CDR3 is TGTGCCAGCAGCTACGGACAGTCAACTAATGAAAAACTGTTTTTT. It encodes CASSYGQSTNEKLFF.

CDR3 sequence reads: CASRTQGNYGYTF. CDR3 nucleotides: TGTGCCAGCCGAACACAGGGGAACTATGGCTACACCTTC. The chain joins TRBV5-6 to TRBJ1-2, with 7 bases matching TRBD1. The CDR3 covers 13 residues. The trim removed 7 bases at V and 2 bases at J, leaving 5 bases unmatched. From germline, CDR1 is SGHDT and CDR2 YYEEEE.

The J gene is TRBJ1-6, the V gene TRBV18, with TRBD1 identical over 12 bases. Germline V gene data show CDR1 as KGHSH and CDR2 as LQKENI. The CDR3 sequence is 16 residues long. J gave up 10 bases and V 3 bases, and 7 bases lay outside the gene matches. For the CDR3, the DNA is TGTGCCAGCTCACCGCCGGGACAGGGGGCTTTGTCACCCCTCCACTTT. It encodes CASSPPGQGALSPLHF.

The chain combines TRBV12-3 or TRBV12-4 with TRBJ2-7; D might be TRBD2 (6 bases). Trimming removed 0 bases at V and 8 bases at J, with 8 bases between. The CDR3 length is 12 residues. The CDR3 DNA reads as TGTGCCAGCAGTTTAGCCCTAGCGCAGCAGTACTTC. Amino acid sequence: CASSLALAQQYF.

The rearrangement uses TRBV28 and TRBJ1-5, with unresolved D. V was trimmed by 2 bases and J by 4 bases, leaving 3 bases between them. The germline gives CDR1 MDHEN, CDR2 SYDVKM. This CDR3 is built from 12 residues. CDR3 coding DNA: TGTGCCAGCAGTTTAATAAATCAGCCCCAGCATTTT. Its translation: CASSLINQPQHF.

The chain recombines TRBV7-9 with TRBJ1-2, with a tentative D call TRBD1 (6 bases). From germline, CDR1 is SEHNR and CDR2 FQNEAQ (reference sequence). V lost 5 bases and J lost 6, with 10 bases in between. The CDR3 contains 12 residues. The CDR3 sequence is CASSPKGDGYTF. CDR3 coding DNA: TGTGCCAGCAGCCCCAAGGGGGATGGCTACACCTTC.

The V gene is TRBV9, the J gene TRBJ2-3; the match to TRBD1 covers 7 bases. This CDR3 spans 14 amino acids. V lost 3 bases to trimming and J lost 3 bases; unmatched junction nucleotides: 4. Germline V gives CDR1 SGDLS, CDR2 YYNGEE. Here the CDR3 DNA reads TGTGCCAGCAGCGGCGTGACAGGGACAGATACGCAGTATTTT. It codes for CASSGVTGTDTQYF.

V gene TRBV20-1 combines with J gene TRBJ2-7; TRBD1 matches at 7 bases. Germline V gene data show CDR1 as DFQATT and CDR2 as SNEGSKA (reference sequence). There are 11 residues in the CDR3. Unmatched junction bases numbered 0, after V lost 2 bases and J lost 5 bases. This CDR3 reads CSARQGDEQYF. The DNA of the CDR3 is TGCAGTGCTAGACAGGGGGACGAGCAGTACTTC.

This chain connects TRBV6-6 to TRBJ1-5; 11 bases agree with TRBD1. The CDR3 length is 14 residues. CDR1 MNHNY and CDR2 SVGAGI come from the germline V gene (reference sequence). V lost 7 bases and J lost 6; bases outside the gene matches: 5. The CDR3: CASNGQGALQPQHF. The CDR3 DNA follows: TGTGCCAGCAACGGACAGGGGGCTCTTCAGCCCCAGCATTTT.

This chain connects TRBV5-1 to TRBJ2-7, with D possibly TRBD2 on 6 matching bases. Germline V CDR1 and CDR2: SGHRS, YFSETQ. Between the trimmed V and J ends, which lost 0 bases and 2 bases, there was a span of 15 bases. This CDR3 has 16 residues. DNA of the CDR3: TGCGCCAGCAGCTTGGTGGGGGACGCGGGAACCTACGAGCAGTACTTC. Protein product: CASSLVGDAGTYEQYF.